One and the same sample provided the 31 T cell receptor beta chains below, sequenced in a study of shared clonotypes between healthy human individuals. Generated by immunoSEQ multiplex PCR, the TCRdb table keeps only in-frame clones and is missing some. This table has roughly 2.4 million clones, roughly 95% appearing once. What was sequenced was naive CD4+ T cells sorted from blood. This sample's subset: CD45RA+ positively selected. Source of these receptors: a man aged 18-30 years in good health.

Only a few counts were recorded for this clone. The rearrangement uses TRBV7-9 and TRBJ1-3; D remains unclear. CDR1 and CDR2 (germline): SEHNR, FQNEAQ (reference sequence). V lost 5 bases to trimming and J lost 0 bases, with 8 bases between them. The CDR3 is 14 residues long. The CDR3 bases are TGTGCCAGCAGCGGAGGTAACTCTGGAAACACCATATATTTT. Its translation is CASSGGNSGNTIYF.

The chain carries TRBV5-8 and TRBJ1-6; possible D gene TRBD1, 6 bases. The CDR3 is made up of 13 amino acids. Germline CDR1 reads SGHTS; CDR2 reads YDEGEE. The V gene lost 4 bases and the J gene lost 8 bases, with 10 bases spanning the gap. CDR3 protein: CASSKQGDSPLHF. CDR3 bases: TGTGCCAGCAGCAAACAGGGAGATTCACCCCTCCACTTT.

The V call is TRBV2, the J call TRBJ1-2; a weak D match, TRBD1 (6 bases). The germline V gene has CDR1 SNHLY and CDR2 FYNNEI. V dropped 1 base and J dropped 8 bases, with 17 bases sitting between them. The CDR3 is 15 amino acids. The CDR3 coding sequence is TGTGCCAGCAGTGAAGGGAGGGCAAGGGGGACCGGCTACACCTTC. Translation gives CASSEGRARGTGYTF.

The CDR3 bases are TGTGCCAGCAGCGTAGGGACAGGTGGGGGGTATGGGTACGAGCAGTACTTC. Protein product: CASSVGTGGGYGYEQYF. The V call is TRBV9, the J call TRBJ2-7, with D perhaps matching TRBD1 (7 bases). This CDR3 spans 17 amino acids. Germline V lookup: CDR1 SGDLS, CDR2 YYNGEE. The V end was cut by 0 bases, the J end by 4 bases, with 20 bases between.

This clone was detected only once. The chain recombines TRBV7-9 with TRBJ2-7; 8 positions match TRBD1. Trimming at V came to 0 bases and at J to 2 bases, leaving 3 bases not matched to a gene. Germline assignment: CDR1 SEHNR and CDR2 FQNEAQ (reference sequence). This CDR3 region has 15 residues. For the CDR3, the DNA is TGTGCCAGCAGCTTAGCCTGGACAGGGACCTACGAGCAGTACTTC. Translating it yields CASSLAWTGTYEQYF.

This chain joins TRBV9 and TRBJ2-7; D possibly corresponds to TRBD2 (5 bases). The germline CDR1 and CDR2 sequences are SGDLS and YYNGEE. V shed 4 bases and J shed 0 bases, with 11 bases lying between them. The CDR3 length is 14 residues. CDR3 in amino acids: CASSQDWSSYEQYF. Written as DNA, the CDR3 is TGTGCCAGCAGCCAGGACTGGAGCTCCTACGAGCAGTACTTC.

The chain is built from TRBV19 and TRBJ2-2; TRBD2 matches 11 bases. The CDR3 is 17 residues long. V trimming: 3 bases; J trimming: 4 bases; junction bases outside the gene matches: 7. Looked up from germline, CDR1 is LNHDA and CDR2 is SQIVND (reference sequence). The CDR3 bases are TGTGCCAGTAGTATCACTAGCGGGAGATTGGGCACCGGGGAGCTGTTTTTT. As protein: CASSITSGRLGTGELFF.

The CDR3 nucleotides read TGTGCCAGCAGTTACCTTGGGACAGGGGGGTCCTACGAGCAGTACTTC. This sequence encodes CASSYLGTGGSYEQYF. The rearrangement joins TRBV6-5 to TRBJ2-7; 11 bases align to TRBD1. There are 16 residues in the CDR3. V trimming: 2 bases; J trimming: 1 base; junction bases outside the gene matches: 4. Germline values: CDR1 MNHEY, CDR2 SVGAGI.

The chain recombines TRBV5-1 with TRBJ1-3, with a possible D match to TRBD1 (5 bases). Trimming took 0 bases from V and 8 from J, leaving 9 bases between them. From germline, CDR1 is SGHRS and CDR2 YFSETQ. CDR3 size: 13 residues. CDR3 region: CASSLALGDTIYF. As DNA, the CDR3 is TGCGCCAGCAGCTTGGCGCTGGGGGACACCATATATTTT. Based on the CDR3 plus reference TRBV5-1 and TRBJ1-3, the full variable domain is KAGVTQTPRYLIKTRGQQVTLSCSPISGHRSVSWYQQTPGQGLQFLFEYFSETQRNKGNFPGRFSGRQFSNSRSEMNVSTLELGDSALYLCASSLALGDTIYFGEGSWLTVV.

The chain recombines TRBV27 with TRBJ1-2; 8 bases fit TRBD1. CDR3 length: 13 residues. The J segment lost 7 bases and the V segment lost 6 bases, leaving 7 bases of the junction unmatched. The germline V gene has CDR1 MNHEY and CDR2 SMNVEV (reference sequence). The CDR3 region is CASRTTGVGGYTF. The CDR3 region has the DNA TGTGCCAGCAGAACGACAGGGGTGGGTGGCTACACCTTC.

J is TRBJ2-3 and V is TRBV2; unclear D gene. This CDR3 has 12 residues. Trimming shortened V by 2 bases and J by 10 bases, and 10 bases separated the two germline ends. Per germline, CDR1 SNHLY and CDR2 FYNNEI. The CDR3 loop is CASSESRFAQYF. Written as DNA, the CDR3 is TGTGCCAGCAGTGAATCTAGATTCGCGCAGTATTTT. Combining the CDR3 with reference TRBV2 and TRBJ2-3 gives the whole variable domain EPEVTQTPSHQVTQMGQEVILRCVPISNHLYFYWYRQILGQKVEFLVSFYNNEISEKSEIFDDQFSVERPDGSNFTLKIRSTKLEDSAMYFCASSESRFAQYFGPGTRLTVL.

The CDR3 here is CAGTGTENYGYTF. The DNA of the CDR3 is TGTGCCGGAACCGGGACAGAAAACTATGGCTACACCTTC. This chain links TRBV30 with TRBJ1-2; 7 nucleotides align to TRBD1. CDR1 GTSNPN and CDR2 SVGIG come from the germline V gene (reference sequence). The CDR3 totals 13 residues. V was clipped by 8 bases and J by 2 bases; unmatched bases: 8.

J is TRBJ2-7 and V is TRBV9; a possible D gene is TRBD1 (5 bases). Trimming cost V 4 bases and J 1 base, with 12 bases left between them. The CDR3 is 14 residues long. The germline gives CDR1 SGDLS, CDR2 YYNGEE. The CDR3 nucleotides read TGTGCCAGCAGCCTTGGACACATATCCTACGAGCAGTACTTC. This encodes CASSLGHISYEQYF. The full variable domain, rest sourced from reference TRBV9 and TRBJ2-7, is DSGVTQTPKHLITATGQRVTLRCSPRSGDLSVYWYQQSLDQGLQFLIQYYNGEERAKGNILERFSAQQFPDLHSELNLSSLELGDSALYFCASSLGHISYEQYFGPGTRLTVT.

The rearrangement links TRBV7-9 to TRBJ1-4; possibly TRBD1 for D (5 bases). Germline V lookup: CDR1 SEHNR, CDR2 FQNEAQ (reference sequence). Trimming took off 5 bases at V and 0 bases at J, with 10 bases between the two ends. The CDR3 is 15 residues long. CDR3 sequence reads: CASSPRTTTNEKLFF. CDR3 nucleotides: TGTGCCAGCAGCCCACGGACAACAACTAATGAAAAACTGTTTTTT.

The rearrangement links TRBV6-1 to TRBJ2-3, with D possibly called TRBD1 or TRBD2 (5 bases each). This CDR3 has 15 amino acids. The V gene's germline CDR1 is MNHNS and CDR2 SASEGT. V was clipped by 4 bases and J by 8 bases, with 19 bases between them. This CDR3 is CASSGTGLGTGTQYF. CDR3 sequence (DNA): TGTGCCAGCAGTGGGACGGGATTGGGGACGGGTACGCAGTATTTT.

The chain has TRBV11-2 and TRBJ2-1; D unresolved. The V end lost 0 bases, the J end lost 7 bases, and 13 bases lay between the germline ends. The CDR3 loop spans 15 amino acids. Looked up from germline, CDR1 is SGHAT and CDR2 is FQNNGV. CDR3 DNA sequence: TGTGCCAGCAGCTTAGACCCCTCCACTCGTAATGAGCAGTTCTTC. This codes for CASSLDPSTRNEQFF.

J is TRBJ1-4 and V is TRBV5-4; TRBD1 aligns across 9 bases. Germline V lookup: CDR1 SGHNT, CDR2 YYREEE (reference sequence). J lost 2 bases, V lost 6 bases, and 2 bases had no gene match. The CDR3 loop spans 14 amino acids. The CDR3: CASTTGGTNEKLFF. Here the CDR3 DNA reads TGTGCCAGCACCACAGGGGGCACTAATGAAAAACTGTTTTTT.

The chain is built from TRBV6-5 and TRBJ1-2, with D hard to call. Germline loops: CDR1 MNHEY, CDR2 SVGAGI. CDR3 length: 14 amino acids. V was shortened by 0 bases and J by 5 bases, with 10 bases between the two germline ends. CDR3 sequence (DNA): TGTGCCAGCAGTTACTCGAGGAAAGGGTATGGCTACACCTTC. Its translation: CASSYSRKGYGYTF.

The CDR3 bases are TGTGCCTGGATGGGGGCTAATAGCGCCGGGGAGCTGTTTTTT. Translated: CAWMGANSAGELFF. J is TRBJ2-2 and V is TRBV30; D is possibly TRBD1 (6 bases). Germline V gene lookup returns CDR1 GTSNPN and CDR2 SVGIG (reference sequence). The V gene lost 4 bases and the J gene lost 6 bases, with 15 bases spanning the gap. The CDR3 is 14 amino acids.

This chain's CDR3 is CASSQGRLAERATKNIQYF. The CDR3 nucleotides are TGCGCCAGCAGCCAAGGGCGACTAGCGGAGAGGGCGACCAAAAACATTCAGTACTTC. The rearrangement uses TRBV4-1 and TRBJ2-4; TRBD2 matches 9 bases. V gave up 1 base and J gave up 2 bases; unmatched junction bases: 12. This CDR3 is built from 19 residues. The V gene's germline CDR1 is MGHRA and CDR2 YSYEKL.

This chain uses TRBV13 with TRBJ2-7; 8 bases line up with TRBD1. The CDR3 is made up of 16 amino acids. Trimming took 3 bases from V and 0 from J; bases not matched to a gene: 7. Germline-derived CDR1 and CDR2 are PRHDT and FYEKMQ (reference sequence). CDR3 nucleotide sequence: TGTGCCAGCAGCTTTGGCCCCACAGGGGGCTCCTACGAGCAGTACTTC. Translated, it gives CASSFGPTGGSYEQYF.

This sequence joins TRBV9 and TRBJ2-7; TRBD1 might be the D (5 bases). V gave up 1 base and J gave up 2 bases, with 13 bases separating them. Looked up from germline, CDR1 is SGDLS and CDR2 is YYNGEE. This CDR3 contains 15 residues. As DNA, the CDR3 is TGTGCCAGCAGCGTATTCAGGGAACGAACCTACGAGCAGTACTTC. Protein: CASSVFRERTYEQYF.

The rearrangement uses TRBV30 and TRBJ2-7; D gene unclear. The germline V gene has CDR1 GTSNPN and CDR2 SVGIG (reference sequence). V dropped 2 bases and J dropped 1 base, with 18 bases sitting between them. The CDR3 runs 16 residues. CDR3 DNA sequence: TGTGCCTGGAGTTTTCCGGGCCCATGGGCATCCTACGAGCAGTACTTC. Residues: CAWSFPGPWASYEQYF.

To note about this clone: The identical CDR3 is also encoded by other nucleotide sequences in the sample. The chain couples TRBV6-5 to TRBJ2-7, with D possibly being TRBD1 (5 bases). Trimming cost V 5 bases and J 2 bases, with 10 bases left between them. CDR3 size: 13 residues. CDR1 and CDR2 (germline): MNHEY, SVGAGI. The CDR3 DNA reads as TGTGCCAGCAGTCAGGGTGTCACCTACGAGCAGTACTTC. Translation: CASSQGVTYEQYF.

The rearrangement uses TRBV7-2 and TRBJ1-1; TRBD1 is a possible D gene (5 bases). Germline values: CDR1 SGHTA, CDR2 FQGNSA. The CDR3 has 15 residues. Trimming removed 2 bases at V and 0 bases at J, with 10 bases between. DNA of the CDR3: TGTGCCAGCAGCTTAATGTCAGGGATGAACACTGAAGCTTTCTTT. Its protein product is CASSLMSGMNTEAFF.

As to this clone: Other DNA sequences within the sample encode an identical CDR3. The V gene is TRBV4-3, the J gene TRBJ2-1; 14 nucleotides match TRBD2. The CDR3 covers 16 residues. V lost 4 bases to trimming and J lost 4 bases; unmatched junction nucleotides: 3. Germline loops: CDR1 LGHNA, CDR2 YSLEER. CDR3 region: CASSLGTSGSYNEQFF. CDR3 DNA: TGCGCCAGCAGCCTGGGGACTAGCGGGAGTTACAATGAGCAGTTCTTC.

To note about this clone: Other nucleotide sequences from this sample produce the same CDR3. The rearrangement links TRBV20-1 to TRBJ1-1; no clear D. The CDR3 has 11 residues. The V gene's germline CDR1 is DFQATT and CDR2 SNEGSKA (reference sequence). Trimming removed 1 base from V and 5 bases from J, with 5 bases in between. The CDR3 sequence is CSARVDTEAFF. The CDR3 DNA reads as TGCAGTGCTAGAGTTGATACTGAAGCTTTCTTT.

In the case of this clone: One base away lies a much larger clone, so this may be a sequencing read error. Other DNA sequences of this sample code for an identical CDR3. V gene TRBV18 combines with J gene TRBJ1-2, with a possible D match to TRBD1 (6 bases). CDR1 and CDR2 (germline): KGHSH, LQKENI. V shed 3 bases and J shed 2 bases, with 7 bases lying between them. The CDR3 consists of 13 residues. CDR3 in DNA: TGTGCCAGCTCACCGGGACAAAACTATGGCTACACCTTC. Translation: CASSPGQNYGYTF. Full variable domain (missing parts from reference TRBV18 and TRBJ1-2): NAGVMQNPRHLVRRRGQEARLRCSPMKGHSHVYWYRQLPEEGLKFMVYLQKENIIDESGMPKERFSAEFPKEGPSILRIQQVVRGDSAAYFCASSPGQNYGYTFGSGTRLTVV.

This clone was found a few times. The chain couples TRBV7-2 to TRBJ2-4; unclear D gene. Germline CDR1 is SGHTA and CDR2 is FQGNSA. With 0 bases removed from V and 3 bases from J, the gap between germline ends came to 0 bases. The CDR3 runs to 12 residues. The CDR3 sequence: CASSLAKNIQYF. The CDR3 nucleotides read TGTGCCAGCAGCTTAGCCAAAAACATTCAGTACTTC. The variable domain in full, with the rest retrieved from reference TRBV7-2 and TRBJ2-4, is GAGVSQSPSNKVTEKGKDVELRCDPISGHTALYWYRQSLGQGLEFLIYFQGNSAPDKSGLPSDRFSAERTGGSVSTLTIQRTQQEDSAVYLCASSLAKNIQYFGAGTRLSVL.

The chain links TRBV6-5 to TRBJ2-7; 11 nucleotides line up with TRBD1. Losses at the gene ends were 2 bases for V and 2 bases for J; bases not matched to a gene: 2. The CDR3 loop spans 15 amino acids. CDR1 is MNHEY and CDR2 is SVGAGI in the germline V gene. CDR3 amino acids: CASSYRTGGAYEQYF. The CDR3 nucleotides read TGTGCCAGCAGTTACCGGACAGGGGGCGCCTACGAGCAGTACTTC.

V and J are TRBV19 and TRBJ1-5, with TRBD1 matching 8 bases. The CDR3 loop spans 15 amino acids. V was clipped by 4 bases and J by 0 bases; unmatched bases: 2. CDR1 is LNHDA and CDR2 is SQIVND in the germline V gene (reference sequence). This CDR3 reads CASSTTGDSNQPQHF. CDR3 nucleotide sequence: TGTGCCAGTAGTACGACAGGGGATAGCAATCAGCCCCAGCATTTT.